Below are 26 T cell receptor beta chains sequenced from a single sample in a study of T cell responses to AZD1222 COVID-19 vaccine. Here immunoSEQ multiplex PCR was the method, and the copy in TCRdb shows in-frame clones only, minus some. Of about 140,000 clones in the sample, more than 85% were seen once. Sequenced material: peripheral blood, taken 28 days after the second AZD1222 dose. These receptor sequences come from an adult who received the AZD1222 COVID-19 vaccine.

The rearrangement joins TRBV10-3 to TRBJ1-6; D perhaps matches TRBD1 (5 bases). Per germline, CDR1 ENHRY and CDR2 SYGVKD. CDR3 length: 13 residues. Trimming removed 9 bases from V and 7 bases from J, with 13 bases in between. The CDR3 spells CAITGDGNSPLHF. In nucleotides, the CDR3 is TGTGCCATAACCGGGGACGGGAATTCACCCCTCCACTTT.

Note on this clone: Other DNA sequences in this sample translate to the same CDR3. The chain couples TRBV19 to TRBJ1-5; 8 bases map to TRBD1. The ends lost 6 bases at V and 2 bases at J; junction bases unmatched: 0. This CDR3 is built from 13 residues. CDR1 is LNHDA, CDR2 SQIVND, per germline (reference sequence). The CDR3 DNA follows: TGTGCCAGTAGGGACAGGGGCAATCAGCCCCAGCATTTT. Translation gives CASRDRGNQPQHF.

J is TRBJ2-2 and V is TRBV12-3 or TRBV12-4; D is undetermined. Trimming took off 8 bases at V and 2 bases at J, with 3 bases between the two ends. This CDR3 comprises 11 residues. CDR3 bases: TGTGCCAGCGGAAACACCGGGGAGCTGTTTTTT. It specifies CASGNTGELFF.

The CDR3 sequence is CASSLEGLMNTEAFF. CDR3 DNA sequence: TGTGCCAGCAGCTTAGAGGGGTTAATGAACACTGAAGCTTTCTTT. This rearrangement joins TRBV13 to TRBJ1-1; tentatively, D is TRBD1 (5 bases). The germline V and J ends were trimmed by 1 base and 0 bases, with 9 bases remaining between them. Germline loops: CDR1 PRHDT, CDR2 FYEKMQ (reference sequence). The CDR3 totals 15 residues.

The chain carries TRBV27 and TRBJ1-2; a weak D match, TRBD1 (5 bases). The CDR3 runs to 13 residues. Per germline, CDR1 MNHEY and CDR2 SMNVEV (reference sequence). V was trimmed by 5 bases and J by 8 bases, leaving 15 bases between them. CDR3 sequence (DNA): TGTGCCAGCAGTGCATCCGGGACCAAAGGCTACACCTTC. This gives the protein CASSASGTKGYTF.

The chain's CDR3 is CASSSNDRPNEQFF. For the CDR3, the DNA is TGTGCCAGCAGTTCAAACGATCGCCCCAATGAGCAGTTCTTC. The chain recombines TRBV28 with TRBJ2-1; D is unresolved. The CDR3 loop spans 14 amino acids. Germline V gene sequence: CDR1 MDHEN, CDR2 SYDVKM. The V end lost 4 bases, the J end lost 6 bases, and 13 bases lay between the germline ends.

The chain is built from TRBV19 and TRBJ1-5, with D perhaps TRBD1 (5 bases). Trimming shortened V by 7 bases and J by 2 bases, and 18 bases separated the two germline ends. Germline CDR1 is LNHDA and CDR2 is SQIVND (reference sequence). CDR3 length equals 16 residues. The CDR3 DNA follows: TGTGCCAGTACCGGTACCGGGGGAGTGGGCAATCAGCCCCAGCATTTT. This codes for CASTGTGGVGNQPQHF.

J is TRBJ1-5 and V is TRBV29-1; 8 positions agree with TRBD1. The CDR3 runs to 14 residues. Germline V gene lookup returns CDR1 SQVTM and CDR2 ANQGSEA. V dropped 7 bases and J dropped 3; count of bases not matched to a gene: 8. The CDR3 DNA is TGCAGCGCCGCGACAGGGGTGAACAATCAGCCCCAGCATTTT. As protein: CSAATGVNNQPQHF.

This clone was picked up one time. The rearrangement joins TRBV27 to TRBJ2-3, with 8 bases that match TRBD1. The germline V gene has CDR1 MNHEY and CDR2 SMNVEV (reference sequence). Germline trimming cut 6 bases from V and 0 bases from J; bases unmatched to any gene: 5. This CDR3 has 15 amino acids. CDR3 DNA sequence: TGTGCCAGCAGCCCCGGGACAGGAAGCACAGATACGCAGTATTTT. It encodes CASSPGTGSTDTQYF.

V and J are TRBV11-2 and TRBJ2-2; 9 bases line up with TRBD1. J was trimmed by 6 bases and V by 4 bases; bases with no gene match: 12. The CDR3 is made up of 17 amino acids. Germline lookup yields CDR1 SGHAT and CDR2 FQNNGV. For the CDR3, the DNA is TGTGCCAGCAGCTCCTCCGGGACAGGGTTTTCCTCCGGGGAGCTGTTTTTT. Translated, it gives CASSSSGTGFSSGELFF.

The V and J genes are TRBV18 and TRBJ1-2, with 9 bases fitting TRBD1. Germline V gene data show CDR1 as KGHSH and CDR2 as LQKENI. This CDR3 has 16 amino acids. Germline trimming cut 1 base from V and 8 bases from J; bases unmatched to any gene: 11. The CDR3 DNA reads TGTGCCAGCTCACCACTTGGGACAGGGTATTTGGACGGCTACACCTTC. This translates into CASSPLGTGYLDGYTF.

The chain carries TRBV4-2 and TRBJ1-2; the D is unclear. V lost 0 bases, J lost 0 bases, and 8 bases lay in between. The length of the CDR3 is 15 residues. The germline CDR1 and CDR2 sequences are LGHNA and YNFKEQ. The CDR3 DNA is TGTGCCAGCAGCCAAGAGAGGATAGCTAACTATGGCTACACCTTC. Protein sequence: CASSQERIANYGYTF.

The CDR3 protein is CASSPPDGYNEQFF. The CDR3 nucleotides are TGTGCCAGCTCACCACCTGACGGTTACAATGAGCAGTTCTTC. This sequence joins TRBV18 and TRBJ2-1; D not resolved. CDR1 is KGHSH and CDR2 is LQKENI in the germline V gene. Between the trimmed V and J ends, which lost 0 bases and 4 bases, there was a span of 7 bases. There are 14 residues in the CDR3.

Points on this clone: One junction end does not reproduce the germline sequence, and a read error may be involved. The gene calls are TRBV18 and TRBJ2-2; perhaps D is TRBD1 or TRBD2 (6 bases each). The CDR3 is made up of 13 amino acids. The germline CDR1 and CDR2 sequences are KGHSH and LQKENI. The CDR3 region is CASSSGGTGELFF. CDR3 nucleotide sequence: TGTGCCAGCTCATCCGGGGGCACCGGAGAGCTGTTTTTT.

This sequence joins TRBV19 and TRBJ2-1, with a possible D match to TRBD2 (5 bases). From germline, CDR1 is LNHDA and CDR2 SQIVND (reference sequence). V was cut by 7 bases and J by 8 bases, with 12 bases left in between. The CDR3 is 12 amino acids. The CDR3 DNA sequence: TGTGCCAGTAACCGGGATGGGGATGAGCAGTTCTTC. Translation gives CASNRDGDEQFF.

In nucleotides, the CDR3 is TGTGCCAGCAGTTTTCGGACAGACAACCCCTATGGCTACACCTTC. It is translated as CASSFRTDNPYGYTF. This chain connects TRBV27 to TRBJ1-2; tentatively, D is TRBD1 (6 bases). The ends were cut back, 3 bases at V and 4 bases at J, with 15 bases in the middle. Germline lookup yields CDR1 MNHEY and CDR2 SMNVEV (reference sequence). This CDR3 contains 15 residues.

The chain is built from TRBV7-8 and TRBJ2-7; a possible D gene is TRBD2 (6 bases). V shed 3 bases and J shed 4 bases, with 13 bases lying between them. CDR1 SGHVS and CDR2 FQNEAQ come from the germline V gene. The CDR3 sequence is 14 residues long. The CDR3 DNA reads TGTGCCAGCAGCTTGTCCGGGGGTGGGTACGAGCAGTACTTC. Translation: CASSLSGGGYEQYF.

V usage is TRBV28 and J usage is TRBJ2-7; D unresolved. Trimming shortened V by 7 bases and J by 2 bases, and 12 bases separated the two germline ends. The CDR3 extends over 13 amino acids. The V gene's germline CDR1 is MDHEN and CDR2 SYDVKM. The CDR3 DNA sequence: TGTGCCAGCACCCCGGAACGCACCTACGAGCAGTACTTC. It encodes CASTPERTYEQYF.

The V and J genes are TRBV19 and TRBJ1-4; maybe TRBD1 (5 bases). The V gene lost 6 bases and the J gene lost 0 bases, with 14 bases spanning the gap. The CDR3 has 16 residues. CDR1 is LNHDA and CDR2 is SQIVND in the germline V gene (reference sequence). The DNA for the CDR3 is TGTGCCAGTAGGGACACCAGGCTTGCAACTAATGAAAAACTGTTTTTT. Its protein is CASRDTRLATNEKLFF.

V usage is TRBV7-3 and J usage is TRBJ2-1; D remains ambiguous. V was clipped by 5 bases and J by 0 bases, with 11 bases between them. The CDR3 runs to 15 residues. In germline, CDR1 is SGHTA, CDR2 FQGTGA. In DNA, the CDR3 is TGTGCCAGCAGCCCGTTCCGAAGCTCCTACAATGAGCAGTTCTTC. Its protein is CASSPFRSSYNEQFF.

The gene calls are TRBV19 and TRBJ2-1; D is possibly TRBD2 (6 bases). Trimming stripped 1 base from V and 1 base from J, with 17 bases between. This CDR3 is built from 18 residues. CDR1 and CDR2 from the germline V gene are LNHDA and SQIVND (reference sequence). The CDR3 region is CASSIGGLRGPSYNEQFF. The CDR3 DNA sequence: TGTGCCAGTAGTATAGGGGGACTCCGGGGCCCGTCCTACAATGAGCAGTTCTTC. Supplemented by reference TRBV19 and TRBJ2-1, the full variable domain reads DGGITQSPKYLFRKEGQNVTLSCEQNLNHDAMYWYRQDPGQGLRLIYYSQIVNDFQKGDIAEGYSVSREKKESFPLTVTSAQKNPTAFYLCASSIGGLRGPSYNEQFFGPGTRLTVL.

The V and J genes are TRBV24-1 and TRBJ2-2, with TRBD1 as a possible D gene (6 bases). CDR3 length: 15 residues. Trimming cost V 2 bases and J 0 bases, with 6 bases left between them. Germline V gene data show CDR1 as KGHDR and CDR2 as SFDVKD. CDR3 sequence (DNA): TGTGCCACCAGTGATTGGACAGCGAACACCGGGGAGCTGTTTTTT. This codes for CATSDWTANTGELFF.

This CDR3 is CTTLGAGDYEQYF. CDR3 sequence (DNA): TGCACCACTCTAGGAGCGGGAGACTACGAGCAGTACTTC. The chain uses TRBV1 and TRBJ2-7; the table assigns TRBD2, which was not confirmed against the DNA. TRBV1 is a listed pseudogene. The CDR3 contains 13 residues.

In this sample, this clone turned up once. V gene TRBV6-2 or TRBV6-3 combines with J gene TRBJ1-5; D is ambiguous. The V gene lost 6 bases and the J gene lost 2 bases, with 11 bases spanning the gap. The CDR3 has 14 residues. Germline lookup yields CDR1 MNHEY and CDR2 SVGEGT. The CDR3 loop is CASSPPTRNQPQHF. Here the CDR3 DNA reads TGTGCCAGCAGCCCCCCGACCCGCAATCAGCCCCAGCATTTT.

The table lists this clone with a few counts. The rearrangement links TRBV19 to TRBJ1-5; a weak D match, TRBD1 (6 bases). There are 18 residues in the CDR3. The germline gives CDR1 LNHDA, CDR2 SQIVND (reference sequence). V lost 1 base and J 5 bases, leaving 21 bases between the germline ends. CDR3 region: CASSIVSGRGSPHQPQHF. The CDR3 DNA reads TGTGCCAGTAGTATAGTTTCCGGCAGGGGATCCCCTCATCAGCCCCAGCATTTT.

This clone came up once. The chain couples TRBV5-1 to TRBJ2-2; 13 bases align to TRBD2. The V gene's germline CDR1 is SGHRS and CDR2 YFSETQ. V trimming: 4 bases; J trimming: 5 bases; junction bases outside the gene matches: 5. CDR3 length: 16 residues. CDR3 coding DNA: TGCGCCAGCAGCCCGGGACTAGCGGGGATGACCGGGGAGCTGTTTTTT. Translation gives CASSPGLAGMTGELFF.